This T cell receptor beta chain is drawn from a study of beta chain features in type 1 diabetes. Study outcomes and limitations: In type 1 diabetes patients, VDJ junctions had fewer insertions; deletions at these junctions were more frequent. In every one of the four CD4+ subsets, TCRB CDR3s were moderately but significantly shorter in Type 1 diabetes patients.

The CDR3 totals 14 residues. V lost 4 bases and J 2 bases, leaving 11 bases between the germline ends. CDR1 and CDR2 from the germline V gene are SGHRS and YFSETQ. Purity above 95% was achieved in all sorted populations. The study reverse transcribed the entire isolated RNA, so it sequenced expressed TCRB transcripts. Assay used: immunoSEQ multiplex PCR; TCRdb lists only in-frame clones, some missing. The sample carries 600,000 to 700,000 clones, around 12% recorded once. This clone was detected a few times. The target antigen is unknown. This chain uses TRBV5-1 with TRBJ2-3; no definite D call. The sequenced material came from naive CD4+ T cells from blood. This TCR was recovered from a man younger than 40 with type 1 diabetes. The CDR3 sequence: CASSEVGATDTQYF. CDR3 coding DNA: TGCGCCAGCAGCGAGGTTGGCGCCACAGATACGCAGTATTTT.